This T cell receptor (beta chain) derives from a study of PD-1 blockade in classical Hodgkin lymphoma. This sample's time point: newly diagnosed, previously untreated cHL patient sample. Thawed PBMCs yielded CD4+ T cells through magnetic negative selection. Assay: immunoSEQ multiplex PCR; the TCRdb copy retains only in-frame clones and omits some. This sample has some 14,000 clones, with about 82% found just once. Germline V gene data show CDR1 as MNHEY and CDR2 as SMNVEV (reference sequence). Trimming cost V 3 bases and J 0 bases, with 3 bases left between them. The CDR3 runs 12 residues. The gene calls are TRBV27 and TRBJ2-7; D uncertain. The source of this sequence is a human donor with classical Hodgkin lymphoma. Sequencing was done on a sample of CD4+ T cells from blood. The CDR3 here is CASSFYSYEQYF. The CDR3 nucleotides are TGTGCCAGCAGTTTTTACTCCTACGAGCAGTACTTC.